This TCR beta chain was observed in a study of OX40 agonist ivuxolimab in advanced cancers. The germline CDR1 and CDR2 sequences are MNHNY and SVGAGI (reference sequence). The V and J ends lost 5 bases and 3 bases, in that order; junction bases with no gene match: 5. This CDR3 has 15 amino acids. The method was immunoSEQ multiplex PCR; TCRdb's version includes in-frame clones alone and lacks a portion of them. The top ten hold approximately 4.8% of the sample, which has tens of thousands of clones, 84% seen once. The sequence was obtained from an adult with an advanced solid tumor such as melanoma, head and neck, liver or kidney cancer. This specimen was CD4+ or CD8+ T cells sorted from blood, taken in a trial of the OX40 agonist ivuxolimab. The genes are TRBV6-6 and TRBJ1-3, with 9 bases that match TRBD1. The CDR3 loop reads CASSRDRDFGNTIYF. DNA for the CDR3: TGTGCCAGCAGTCGGGACAGGGATTTTGGAAACACCATATATTTT.